Listed below are T cell receptor beta chains from one sample, sequenced in a study of post-analysis software for immune sequencing data. One entry per CDR3 protein results from TCRdb running MiXCR on the PCR reads. The sample has about 560,000 distinct CDR3 sequences, roughly 47% seen once; the top ten hold around 1.7%. The sequencing input was blood. Source of these receptors: a girl under 18 with multiple sclerosis. CDR3s include the opening cysteine and the closing phenylalanine or tryptophan. Each record gives: J gene, D gene, clone size, V gene, CDR3 protein, CDR3 DNA. D genes are given only for firm matches. The size field is filled for only some rows; it gives once, few, many or a size class.

j_call: TRBJ2-3
d_call: TRBD2
clone_size: few
v_call: TRBV4-1
cdr3_aa: CASSPLAGATDTQYF
cdr3_nt: TGCGCCAGCAGCCCCCTAGCGGGAGCCACAGATACGCAGTATTTT

j_call: TRBJ1-2
d_call: TRBD1
clone_size: .
v_call: TRBV5-1
cdr3_aa: CASSLSVTGDYGYTF
cdr3_nt: TGCGCCAGCAGCTTGAGTGTGACAGGGGACTATGGCTACACCTTC

j_call: TRBJ1-2
d_call: TRBD1
clone_size: .
v_call: TRBV28
cdr3_aa: CASSLLQGAVGYTF
cdr3_nt: TGTGCCAGCAGTTTATTGCAGGGGGCGGTTGGCTACACCTTC

j_call: TRBJ2-5
d_call: TRBD2
clone_size: many
v_call: TRBV20-1
cdr3_aa: CSARLAGGGETQYF
cdr3_nt: TGCAGTGCTAGACTAGCGGGGGGCGGGGAGACCCAGTACTTC

j_call: TRBJ1-5
d_call: .
clone_size: .
v_call: TRBV7-2
cdr3_aa: CASSLGQSAQHF
cdr3_nt: TGTGCCAGCAGCTTAGGACAGTCGGCCCAGCATTTT

j_call: TRBJ2-5
d_call: .
clone_size: .
v_call: TRBV11-1
cdr3_aa: CASSRRRGNQETQYF
cdr3_nt: TGTGCCAGCAGCCGTAGACGGGGGAACCAAGAGACCCAGTACTTC

j_call: TRBJ2-1
d_call: .
clone_size: few
v_call: TRBV20-1
cdr3_aa: CSVERASYNEQFF
cdr3_nt: TGCAGTGTGGAGCGGGCCTCCTACAATGAGCAGTTCTTC

j_call: TRBJ2-1
d_call: .
clone_size: .
v_call: TRBV9
cdr3_aa: CASSAGISYNEQFF
cdr3_nt: TGTGCCAGCAGCGCGGGGATCTCCTACAATGAGCAGTTCTTC

j_call: TRBJ2-5
d_call: .
clone_size: .
v_call: TRBV29-1
cdr3_aa: CSVEDKGETQYF
cdr3_nt: TGCAGCGTTGAAGATAAGGGGGAGACCCAGTACTTC

j_call: TRBJ2-7
d_call: TRBD2
clone_size: .
v_call: TRBV6-6
cdr3_aa: CASGGTSRNEQYF
cdr3_nt: TGTGCCAGCGGTGGGACTAGCCGTAATGAGCAGTACTTC

j_call: TRBJ1-1
d_call: TRBD1
clone_size: .
v_call: TRBV12-3/TRBV12-4
cdr3_aa: CATLSSYGRGDRTEAFF
cdr3_nt: TGTGCCACGTTGTCGTCTTATGGCAGGGGGGATAGAACTGAAGCTTTCTTT

j_call: TRBJ2-1
d_call: TRBD2
clone_size: .
v_call: TRBV20-1
cdr3_aa: CSAERVAGISYNEQFF
cdr3_nt: TGCAGTGCCGAGCGGGTAGCGGGTATCTCCTACAATGAGCAGTTCTTC

j_call: TRBJ1-5
d_call: .
clone_size: .
v_call: TRBV2
cdr3_aa: CASSFEGRGGNQPQHF
cdr3_nt: TGTGCCAGCAGTTTTGAGGGGCGCGGGGGCAATCAGCCCCAGCATTTT

j_call: TRBJ1-2
d_call: .
clone_size: .
v_call: TRBV6-5
cdr3_aa: CASGPTGPNYGYTF
cdr3_nt: TGTGCCAGCGGACCTACAGGGCCAAACTATGGCTACACCTTC

j_call: TRBJ2-7
d_call: TRBD1
clone_size: .
v_call: TRBV19
cdr3_aa: CASSPSPGQDNEQYF
cdr3_nt: TGTGCCAGTAGTCCCTCCCCCGGACAGGACAACGAGCAGTACTTC

j_call: TRBJ2-1
d_call: .
clone_size: few
v_call: TRBV29-1
cdr3_aa: CSVGKLLVVNNEQFF
cdr3_nt: TGCAGCGTTGGGAAGTTGTTAGTAGTTAACAATGAGCAGTTCTTC

j_call: TRBJ2-2
d_call: TRBD2
clone_size: .
v_call: TRBV27
cdr3_aa: CASSPGGSGELFF
cdr3_nt: TGTGCCAGCAGCCCCGGGGGGTCCGGGGAGCTGTTTTTT

j_call: TRBJ2-1
d_call: .
clone_size: .
v_call: TRBV3-1
cdr3_aa: CTSSQVGGSYNEQFF
cdr3_nt: TGTACCAGCAGCCAAGTTGGGGGCTCCTACAATGAGCAGTTCTTC

j_call: TRBJ1-1
d_call: TRBD1
clone_size: .
v_call: TRBV12-3/TRBV12-4
cdr3_aa: CASSRGQLNTEAFF
cdr3_nt: TGTGCCAGCAGCCGGGGACAGCTGAACACTGAAGCTTTCTTT

j_call: TRBJ2-7
d_call: TRBD2
clone_size: .
v_call: TRBV3-1
cdr3_aa: CASRHFRTSVSYEQYF
cdr3_nt: TGTGCCAGCAGGCACTTCAGGACTAGTGTTTCCTACGAGCAGTACTTC

j_call: TRBJ2-3
d_call: .
clone_size: once
v_call: TRBV11-2
cdr3_aa: CASSPRGNTQYF
cdr3_nt: TGTGCCAGCAGCCCTAGGGGAAATACGCAGTATTTT

j_call: TRBJ1-6
d_call: TRBD1
clone_size: .
v_call: TRBV6-4
cdr3_aa: CASRGTGDNSPLHF
cdr3_nt: TGTGCCAGCAGGGGGACAGGGGATAATTCACCCCTCCACTTT

j_call: TRBJ2-7
d_call: .
clone_size: .
v_call: TRBV7-9
cdr3_aa: CASSSISTTGNYEQYF
cdr3_nt: TGTGCCAGCAGCTCCATATCAACGACAGGAAACTACGAGCAGTACTTC

j_call: TRBJ1-2
d_call: .
clone_size: few
v_call: TRBV11-2
cdr3_aa: CASSRGGVYGYTF
cdr3_nt: TGTGCCAGCAGCCGCGGGGGGGTCTATGGCTACACCTTC

j_call: TRBJ1-2
d_call: .
clone_size: .
v_call: TRBV13
cdr3_aa: CASSSPSGAYYGYTF
cdr3_nt: TGTGCCAGCAGTAGTCCATCGGGGGCGTACTATGGCTACACCTTC

j_call: TRBJ2-1
d_call: .
clone_size: .
v_call: TRBV12-3/TRBV12-4
cdr3_aa: CASSLTGGFSSYNEQFF
cdr3_nt: TGTGCCAGCAGTTTAACGGGCGGGTTCAGCTCCTACAATGAGCAGTTCTTC

j_call: TRBJ2-7
d_call: .
clone_size: .
v_call: TRBV12-3/TRBV12-4
cdr3_aa: CASSPPLQGNYEQYF
cdr3_nt: TGTGCCAGCAGCCCCCCCCTCCAAGGGAACTACGAGCAGTACTTC

j_call: TRBJ2-2
d_call: TRBD2
clone_size: .
v_call: TRBV3-1
cdr3_aa: CASSRRTSITGERFF
cdr3_nt: TGTGCCAGCAGTAGAAGGACTAGCATCACCGGGGAGCGGTTTTTT

j_call: TRBJ1-5
d_call: .
clone_size: .
v_call: TRBV20-1
cdr3_aa: CSASSGGASQPQHF
cdr3_nt: TGCAGTGCTAGTTCCGGGGGAGCGAGTCAGCCCCAGCATTTT

j_call: TRBJ1-2
d_call: .
clone_size: .
v_call: TRBV20-1
cdr3_aa: CSARDTRGTYGYTF
cdr3_nt: TGCAGTGCTAGAGATACGAGGGGAACCTATGGCTACACCTTC

j_call: TRBJ1-2
d_call: TRBD1
clone_size: .
v_call: TRBV4-1
cdr3_aa: CASSSRGVDGYTF
cdr3_nt: TGCGCCAGCAGCAGCAGGGGGGTCGACGGCTACACCTTC

j_call: TRBJ2-5
d_call: .
clone_size: few
v_call: TRBV5-1
cdr3_aa: CASRVAETQYF
cdr3_nt: TGCGCCAGCAGGGTCGCAGAGACCCAGTACTTC

j_call: TRBJ2-4
d_call: .
clone_size: .
v_call: TRBV4-1
cdr3_aa: CASSHEDSRKDIQYF
cdr3_nt: TGCGCCAGCAGCCATGAGGACAGTAGAAAAGACATTCAGTACTTC

j_call: TRBJ2-7
d_call: TRBD2
clone_size: .
v_call: TRBV6-5
cdr3_aa: CASSRAGGSHNEQYF
cdr3_nt: TGTGCCAGCAGTCGAGCGGGGGGTTCCCACAATGAGCAGTACTTC

j_call: TRBJ1-5
d_call: .
clone_size: .
v_call: TRBV20-1
cdr3_aa: CSASFGSNQPQHF
cdr3_nt: TGCAGTGCTAGTTTTGGGAGCAATCAGCCCCAGCATTTT

j_call: TRBJ2-7
d_call: TRBD1
clone_size: few
v_call: TRBV20-1
cdr3_aa: CSASPGQDEQYF
cdr3_nt: TGCAGTGCTAGCCCAGGACAGGACGAGCAGTACTTC

j_call: TRBJ2-1
d_call: TRBD2
clone_size: .
v_call: TRBV12-3/TRBV12-4
cdr3_aa: CASSLVGGGWSEQFF
cdr3_nt: TGTGCCAGCAGTTTAGTCGGGGGGGGCTGGTCTGAGCAGTTCTTC

j_call: TRBJ1-1
d_call: .
clone_size: .
v_call: TRBV7-3
cdr3_aa: CASRDGAGETEAFF
cdr3_nt: TGTGCCAGCAGGGACGGAGCGGGGGAGACTGAAGCTTTCTTT

j_call: TRBJ1-5
d_call: .
clone_size: .
v_call: TRBV18
cdr3_aa: CASSNYKSPNQPQHF
cdr3_nt: TGTGCCAGCTCAAACTACAAATCTCCTAATCAGCCCCAGCATTTT

j_call: TRBJ2-6
d_call: TRBD1
clone_size: .
v_call: TRBV12-3/TRBV12-4
cdr3_aa: CASSFWDRGPGANVLTF
cdr3_nt: TGTGCCAGCAGTTTCTGGGACAGGGGCCCTGGGGCCAACGTCCTGACTTTC

j_call: TRBJ2-4
d_call: TRBD1
clone_size: few
v_call: TRBV11-1
cdr3_aa: CASSSGQGAEQYF
cdr3_nt: TGTGCCAGCAGCTCGGGACAGGGGGCGGAGCAGTACTTC

j_call: TRBJ2-5
d_call: TRBD1
clone_size: .
v_call: TRBV12-3/TRBV12-4
cdr3_aa: CASKPTTGIEYF
cdr3_nt: TGTGCCAGCAAACCTACGACAGGGATCGAGTACTTC

j_call: TRBJ2-5
d_call: TRBD2
clone_size: .
v_call: TRBV10-3
cdr3_aa: CAISNSGGAGETQYF
cdr3_nt: TGTGCCATCAGTAATAGCGGGGGGGCAGGTGAGACCCAGTACTTC

j_call: TRBJ1-2
d_call: .
clone_size: once
v_call: TRBV5-1
cdr3_aa: CASSTRGSTDHGYTF
cdr3_nt: TGCGCCAGCAGCACGCGGGGCTCCACGGACCATGGCTACACCTTC

j_call: TRBJ2-5
d_call: TRBD2
clone_size: .
v_call: TRBV3-1
cdr3_aa: CASSQYASGSGETQYF
cdr3_nt: TGTGCCAGCAGCCAGTATGCTAGCGGGAGTGGAGAGACCCAGTACTTC

j_call: TRBJ2-1
d_call: TRBD2
clone_size: .
v_call: TRBV7-2
cdr3_aa: CASSLASGGASNEQFF
cdr3_nt: TGTGCCAGCAGCTTAGCGAGCGGGGGGGCCAGTAATGAGCAGTTCTTC